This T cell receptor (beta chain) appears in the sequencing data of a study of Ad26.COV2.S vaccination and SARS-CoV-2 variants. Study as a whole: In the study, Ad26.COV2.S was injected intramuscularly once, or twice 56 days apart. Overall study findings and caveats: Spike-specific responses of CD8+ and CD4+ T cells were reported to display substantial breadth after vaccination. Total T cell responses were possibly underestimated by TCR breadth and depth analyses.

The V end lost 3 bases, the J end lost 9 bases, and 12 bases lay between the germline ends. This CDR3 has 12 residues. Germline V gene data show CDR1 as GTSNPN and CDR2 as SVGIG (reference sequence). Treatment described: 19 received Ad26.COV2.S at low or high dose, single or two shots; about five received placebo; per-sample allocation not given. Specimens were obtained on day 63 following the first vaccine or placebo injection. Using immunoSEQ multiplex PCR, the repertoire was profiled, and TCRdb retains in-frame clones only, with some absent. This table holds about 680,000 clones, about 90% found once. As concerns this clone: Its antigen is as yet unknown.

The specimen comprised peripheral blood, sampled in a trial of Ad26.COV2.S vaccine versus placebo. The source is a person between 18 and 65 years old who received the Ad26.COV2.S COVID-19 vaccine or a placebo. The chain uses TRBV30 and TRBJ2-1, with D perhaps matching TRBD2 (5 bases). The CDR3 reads CAWSNGRGEQFF. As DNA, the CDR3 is TGTGCCTGGAGCAATGGCCGGGGTGAGCAGTTCTTC. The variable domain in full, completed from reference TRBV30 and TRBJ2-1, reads SQTIHQWPATLVQPVGSPLSLECTVEGTSNPNLYWYRQAAGRGLQLLFYSVGIGQISSEVPQNLSASRPQDRQFILSSKKLLLSDSGFYLCAWSNGRGEQFFGPGTRLTVL.